The 15 T cell receptor beta chains given below trace back to one sample, sequenced in a study of neurological immune-mediated disorders. TCRdb re-analysed the 5' RACE reads in MiXCR, keeping a single row per CDR3 protein. Altogether approximately 19,000 distinct CDR3 sequences are present, roughly 7.5% being singletons, with the ten largest covering roughly a sixth. Source material: CD8+ T cells from blood. These receptor sequences come from a woman aged 25-40 years with HTLV-1-associated myelopathy (HAM/TSP).

This clonotype was picked up many times. V usage is TRBV7-8 and J usage is TRBJ2-1; D gene ambiguous. The V and J ends lost 1 base and 4 bases respectively, with 5 bases between them. The CDR3 length is 13 residues. Per the germline V gene, CDR1 is SGHVS and CDR2 is FQNEAQ. CDR3 sequence reads: CASSLEQYNEQFF. The CDR3 DNA reads as TGTGCCAGCAGCTTAGAGCAATACAATGAGCAGTTCTTC.

This clonotype was counted many times. V and J are TRBV19 and TRBJ1-1; no clear D gene. CDR1 and CDR2 from the germline V gene are LNHDA and SQIVND (reference sequence). V gave up 5 bases and J gave up 0 bases, with 7 bases separating them. CDR3 size: 13 residues. The CDR3 bases are TGTGCCAGTAGTCCGGGTATGAACACTGAAGCTTTCTTT. Amino acids: CASSPGMNTEAFF.

This clonotype was seen repeatedly, ten times or more. V is TRBV20-1 and J is TRBJ2-1; no definite D call. V lost 1 base to trimming and J lost 0 bases, with 10 bases between them. In germline, CDR1 is DFQATT, CDR2 SNEGSKA (reference sequence). This CDR3 is 15 amino acids long. This CDR3 reads CSARGPQSSYNEQFF. In DNA form, the CDR3 reads TGCAGTGCTAGAGGGCCACAGAGCTCCTACAATGAGCAGTTCTTC.

Relative to its sample, this clonotype is medium-sized. The chain recombines TRBV20-1 with TRBJ2-7; a weak D match, TRBD2 (6 bases). V shed 0 bases and J shed 3 bases, with 9 bases lying between them. This CDR3 is built from 13 residues. CDR1 and CDR2 (germline): DFQATT, SNEGSKA (reference sequence). The CDR3 spells CSARDRRDYEQYF. The DNA for the CDR3 is TGCAGTGCTAGAGACCGGAGGGACTACGAGCAGTACTTC.

This clonotype has at least ten counts. This chain uses TRBV6-5 with TRBJ2-5, with D tentatively TRBD1 (6 bases). V was trimmed by 2 bases and J by 4 bases, leaving 11 bases between them. This CDR3 is built from 14 residues. Germline CDR1 reads MNHEY; CDR2 reads SVGAGI. In nucleotides, the CDR3 is TGTGCCAGCAGTTACCTTCAGGGGCCAGAGACCCAGTACTTC. It translates to CASSYLQGPETQYF.

This chain uses TRBV20-1 with TRBJ2-1; 7 bases line up with TRBD1. V gave up 5 bases and J gave up 5 bases; unmatched junction bases: 6. Germline CDR1 is DFQATT and CDR2 is SNEGSKA (reference sequence). The CDR3 has 13 residues. The CDR3 region is CSAAVQGNNEQFF. CDR3 sequence (DNA): TGCAGTGCTGCGGTACAGGGGAACAATGAGCAGTTCTTC.

This clonotype is medium-sized. This rearrangement joins TRBV20-1 to TRBJ2-3, with 9 bases aligning to TRBD1. Germline values: CDR1 DFQATT, CDR2 SNEGSKA (reference sequence). The CDR3 has 14 residues. Trimming took 4 bases from V and 4 from J; bases not matched to a gene: 6. CDR3 loop: CSAKGQGEADTQYF. The CDR3 bases are TGCAGTGCTAAGGGACAGGGTGAAGCAGATACGCAGTATTTT.

This sequence joins TRBV12-3 or TRBV12-4 and TRBJ2-2, with D possibly called TRBD1 or TRBD2 (5 bases each). The CDR3 consists of 13 residues. Deletions cut 5 bases from V and 4 bases from J, with 8 bases between. Here the CDR3 reads CASSPGRTGELFF. The CDR3 DNA reads as TGTGCCAGCAGTCCGGGGCGCACCGGGGAGCTGTTTTTT.

Many counts were recorded for this clonotype. The chain has TRBV20-1 and TRBJ2-1; D call uncertain. Trimming shortened V by 3 bases and J by 2 bases, and 17 bases separated the two germline ends. This CDR3 comprises 16 residues. Germline lookup yields CDR1 DFQATT and CDR2 SNEGSKA (reference sequence). CDR3 residues: CSASGSRTSTYNEQFF. For the CDR3, the DNA is TGCAGTGCTAGTGGCTCCCGGACCTCTACCTACAATGAGCAGTTCTTC.

This clonotype showed up many times. The chain uses TRBV10-3 and TRBJ1-2; possibly TRBD1 for D (5 bases). CDR1 and CDR2 (germline): ENHRY, SYGVKD. The CDR3 has 15 residues. Trimming removed 7 bases from V and 0 bases from J, with 15 bases in between. Here the CDR3 reads CAINAGTEANYGYTF. The CDR3 bases are TGTGCCATCAACGCCGGGACTGAAGCTAACTATGGCTACACCTTC.

At least ten counts were recorded for this clonotype. V gene TRBV20-1 combines with J gene TRBJ2-1; D remains ambiguous. This CDR3 region has 15 residues. With 5 bases removed from V and 0 bases from J, the gap between germline ends came to 14 bases. Germline-derived CDR1 and CDR2 are DFQATT and SNEGSKA (reference sequence). CDR3 amino acids: CSAAKTLSSYNEQFF. In DNA, the CDR3 is TGCAGTGCTGCAAAGACACTGAGCTCCTACAATGAGCAGTTCTTC.

This clonotype appeared many times. V gene TRBV20-1 combines with J gene TRBJ1-1; D gene uncertain. CDR3 length: 12 residues. With 1 base removed from V and 5 bases from J, the gap between germline ends came to 8 bases. Germline assignment: CDR1 DFQATT and CDR2 SNEGSKA (reference sequence). The CDR3 coding sequence is TGCAGTGCTAGAGTCGTGGAAACTGAAGCTTTCTTT. As protein: CSARVVETEAFF.

This clonotype appeared many times. The chain recombines TRBV14 with TRBJ2-1; 11 bases agree with TRBD1. CDR1 and CDR2 (germline): SGHDN, FVKESK. The CDR3 consists of 16 residues. The junction had 6 bases not matched to a gene; V was cut back by 3 bases and J by 5 bases. This CDR3 reads CASSQVPGQGDNEQFF. The CDR3 DNA sequence: TGTGCCAGCAGCCAGGTACCGGGACAGGGGGACAATGAGCAGTTCTTC.

There are many counts of this clonotype. The rearrangement joins TRBV20-1 to TRBJ1-4, with 12 positions matching TRBD1. Losses at the gene ends were 3 bases for V and 7 bases for J; bases not matched to a gene: 12. From germline, CDR1 is DFQATT and CDR2 SNEGSKA (reference sequence). The CDR3 sequence is 17 residues long. In DNA, the CDR3 is TGCAGTGCTAGGTCAAGGGACAGGGGGCCTGTAAGTGAAAAACTGTTTTTT. Its translation: CSARSRDRGPVSEKLFF.

This clonotype was picked up many times. The chain has TRBV5-1 and TRBJ1-1; D not certain. The V and J ends lost 4 bases and 1 base respectively, with 11 bases between them. Germline assignment: CDR1 SGHRS and CDR2 YFSETQ. CDR3 length: 14 residues. The CDR3 DNA reads TGCGCCAGCAGCCAACGAAAGAAGAACACTGAAGCTTTCTTT. Protein sequence: CASSQRKKNTEAFF. Complete variable domain (other parts from reference TRBV5-1 and TRBJ1-1): KAGVTQTPRYLIKTRGQQVTLSCSPISGHRSVSWYQQTPGQGLQFLFEYFSETQRNKGNFPGRFSGRQFSNSRSEMNVSTLELGDSALYLCASSQRKKNTEAFFGQGTRLTVV.